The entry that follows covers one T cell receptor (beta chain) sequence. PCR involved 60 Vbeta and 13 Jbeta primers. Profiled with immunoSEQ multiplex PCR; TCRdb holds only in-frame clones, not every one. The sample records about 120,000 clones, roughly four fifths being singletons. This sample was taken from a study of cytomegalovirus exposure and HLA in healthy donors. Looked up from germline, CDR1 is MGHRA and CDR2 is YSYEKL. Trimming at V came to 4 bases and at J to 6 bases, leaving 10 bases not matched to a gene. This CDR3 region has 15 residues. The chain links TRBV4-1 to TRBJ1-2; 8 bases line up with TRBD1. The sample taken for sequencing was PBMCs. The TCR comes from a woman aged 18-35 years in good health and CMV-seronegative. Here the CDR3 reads CASSLPLSGGHGYTF. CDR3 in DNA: TGCGCCAGCAGCCTCCCACTTTCAGGGGGCCATGGCTACACCTTC.